These 21 T cell receptor beta chains share one sample of origin, sequenced in a study of identical twins. Via MiXCR, TCRdb re-called the 5' RACE reads, giving one row per CDR3 protein. The sample holds 450,000 or so distinct CDR3 sequences, approximately 15% seen once. The same sample was also studied in work on yellow fever vaccine responses in identical twins.

The sequencing sample was made of CD4+ T cells sorted from blood. The receptors derive from a woman younger than 35 in good health.

This clonotype showed up just a few times. This chain uses TRBV5-6 with TRBJ2-7, with 7 bases matching TRBD1. CDR3 length: 16 residues. V was pared by 3 bases and J by 6 bases, with 15 bases of the junction left unmatched. The germline gives CDR1 SGHDT, CDR2 YYEEEE. The CDR3 nucleotides are TGTGCCAGCAGCTACACAGACAGGGAGTTGACCTCCGAGCAGTACTTC. Protein product: CASSYTDRELTSEQYF.

In this sample, this clonotype turned up once. The rearrangement uses TRBV10-3 and TRBJ2-4; 7 bases align to TRBD2. The V gene end was trimmed by 5 bases and the J gene end by 0 bases; junction bases not matched to a gene: 13. The CDR3 has 18 amino acids. Germline-derived CDR1 and CDR2 are ENHRY and SYGVKD. CDR3: CAISPPTGTTLAKNIQYF. CDR3 nucleotide sequence: TGTGCCATCAGTCCTCCCACCGGGACTACCCTAGCCAAAAACATTCAGTACTTC.

V and J are TRBV28 and TRBJ1-6; D not certain. V shed 6 bases and J shed 5 bases, with 14 bases lying between them. This CDR3 spans 15 amino acids. Germline V gives CDR1 MDHEN, CDR2 SYDVKM. The CDR3 coding sequence is TGTGCCAGCAGAGCCGACACTGGCAATAATTCACCCCTCCACTTT. Translating it yields CASRADTGNNSPLHF.

V usage is TRBV12-3 or TRBV12-4 and J usage is TRBJ2-5; 11 bases are shared with TRBD2. Losses at the gene ends were 6 bases for V and 2 bases for J; bases not matched to a gene: 8. The CDR3 runs 16 residues. Written as DNA, the CDR3 is TGTGCCAGCAGCGAAAGGGGACTAGCGGATCAAGAGACCCAGTACTTC. The encoded protein is CASSERGLADQETQYF.

This clonotype was counted between two and nine times. J is TRBJ2-3 and V is TRBV7-3; possibly TRBD2 for D (6 bases). Germline V gives CDR1 SGHTA, CDR2 FQGTGA. This CDR3 has 15 amino acids. V lost 5 bases and J 2 bases, leaving 14 bases between the germline ends. CDR3 loop: CASSRGESLTDTQYF. CDR3 in DNA: TGTGCCAGCAGCCGCGGGGAGAGCCTCACAGATACGCAGTATTTT.

This chain uses TRBV20-1 with TRBJ2-5; the D gene is possibly TRBD2 (6 bases). Germline CDR1 reads DFQATT; CDR2 reads SNEGSKA (reference sequence). The CDR3 contains 17 residues. The V end lost 3 bases, the J end lost 1 base, and 21 bases lay between the germline ends. The DNA for the CDR3 is TGCAGTGCTAGGGTCTTTGGGATCGCGGGGCTCCAAGAGACCCAGTACTTC. It is translated as CSARVFGIAGLQETQYF.

J is TRBJ1-2 and V is TRBV6-1; D gene unclear. The length of the CDR3 is 14 residues. V lost 4 bases and J lost 4, with 13 bases in between. Germline-derived CDR1 and CDR2 are MNHNS and SASEGT. CDR3 residues: CASSVLRATYGYTF. The CDR3 DNA sequence: TGTGCCAGCAGTGTATTGAGGGCCACCTATGGCTACACCTTC.

The sample holds a few counts of this clonotype. The genes are TRBV7-9 and TRBJ2-1, with a possible D match to TRBD2 (5 bases). Germline V gives CDR1 SEHNR, CDR2 FQNEAQ (reference sequence). V was cut by 4 bases and J by 8 bases, with 18 bases left in between. This CDR3 is 15 amino acids long. DNA of the CDR3: TGTGCCAGCAGCTCCCGGGGTATTCGAGACGATGAGCAGTTCTTC. This sequence encodes CASSSRGIRDDEQFF.

The chain employs TRBV20-1 and TRBJ2-1; 12 positions agree with TRBD2. V trimming: 5 bases; J trimming: 4 bases; junction bases outside the gene matches: 6. Per germline, CDR1 DFQATT and CDR2 SNEGSKA (reference sequence). This CDR3 has 15 residues. CDR3 loop: CSALKGLAGYNEQFF. The CDR3 nucleotides are TGCAGTGCTCTTAAAGGACTAGCGGGGTACAATGAGCAGTTCTTC.

The chain employs TRBV18 and TRBJ2-7; 7 nucleotides match TRBD2. The CDR3 is 15 residues long. J lost 3 bases, V lost 1 base, and 6 bases had no gene match. Germline values: CDR1 KGHSH, CDR2 LQKENI. The CDR3 loop reads CASSPRGRALYEQYF. CDR3 nucleotides: TGTGCCAGCTCACCACGCGGGAGAGCTCTCTACGAGCAGTACTTC.

This clonotype came up a few times. The chain carries TRBV4-2 and TRBJ1-4; TRBD1 aligns across 9 bases. This CDR3 has 15 residues. Trimming at V came to 6 bases and at J to 4 bases, leaving 6 bases not matched to a gene. Germline V lookup: CDR1 LGHNA, CDR2 YNFKEQ. CDR3 DNA sequence: TGTGCCAGCAGAGGGGCGGGACAGGGTAATGAAAAACTGTTTTTT. Encoded protein: CASRGAGQGNEKLFF.

This clonotype was seen a handful of times. The J gene is TRBJ2-2, the V gene TRBV7-2, with D hard to call. Germline lookup yields CDR1 SGHTA and CDR2 FQGNSA. This CDR3 has 13 residues. V was clipped by 5 bases and J by 4 bases, with 8 bases between them. CDR3 bases: TGTGCCAGCAGCGAGGCAACCACCGGGGAGCTGTTTTTT. Protein product: CASSEATTGELFF. Complete variable domain (other parts from reference TRBV7-2 and TRBJ2-2): GAGVSQSPSNKVTEKGKDVELRCDPISGHTALYWYRQSLGQGLEFLIYFQGNSAPDKSGLPSDRFSAERTGGSVSTLTIQRTQQEDSAVYLCASSEATTGELFFGEGSRLTVL.

The rearrangement links TRBV11-1 to TRBJ2-5, with TRBD2 identical over 9 bases. Trimming cost V 0 bases and J 1 base; bases outside gene matches: 9. The V gene's germline CDR1 is SGHAT and CDR2 FQDESV (reference sequence). The CDR3 is made up of 18 amino acids. The CDR3 here is CASSLADPLAGTQETQYF. CDR3 sequence (DNA): TGTGCCAGCAGCTTAGCGGATCCCCTAGCGGGGACCCAAGAGACCCAGTACTTC.

The chain couples TRBV6-5 to TRBJ2-3; D remains unclear. CDR3 length: 13 amino acids. Trimming left V 2 bases short and J 6 bases short, with 9 bases between. Germline V lookup: CDR1 MNHEY, CDR2 SVGAGI. The CDR3 spells CASSYGTGDTQYF. The CDR3, as DNA: TGTGCCAGCAGTTACGGAACCGGCGATACGCAGTATTTT.

This chain joins TRBV7-2 and TRBJ2-3; 9 bases are shared with TRBD2. V was pared by 5 bases and J by 9 bases, with 9 bases of the junction left unmatched. Germline CDR1 reads SGHTA; CDR2 reads FQGNSA. The CDR3 is 14 amino acids. The CDR3: CASSPGTGLATQYF. CDR3 coding DNA: TGTGCCAGCAGCCCGGGTACGGGACTAGCCACGCAGTATTTT.

The genes are TRBV20-1 and TRBJ2-7, with 8 bases lining up with TRBD1. This CDR3 region has 13 residues. Germline V gene sequence: CDR1 DFQATT, CDR2 SNEGSKA (reference sequence). V trimming: 3 bases; J trimming: 4 bases; junction bases outside the gene matches: 5. The DNA of the CDR3 is TGCAGTGCTAGGGGGACAGGAACTTACGAGCAGTACTTC. Protein: CSARGTGTYEQYF.

V usage is TRBV15 and J usage is TRBJ2-3; 10 nucleotides match TRBD1. After removal of 3 bases from V and 5 bases from J, the junction contained 11 bases not matched to a gene. The CDR3 runs to 17 residues. The germline CDR1 and CDR2 sequences are LNHNV and YYDKDF (reference sequence). The CDR3 DNA reads as TGTGCCACCAGCAGTCGAGGAGGACAGGGGGTCGGAGATACGCAGTATTTT. Amino acids: CATSSRGGQGVGDTQYF.

The chain is built from TRBV9 and TRBJ2-7; possible D gene TRBD2, 5 bases. Germline CDR1 SGDLS, CDR2 YYNGEE. Trimming shortened V by 0 bases and J by 5 bases, and 18 bases separated the two germline ends. This CDR3 is built from 16 residues. CDR3 protein: CASSVAERSLLDEQYF. CDR3 nucleotide sequence: TGTGCCAGCAGCGTAGCTGAGCGGTCCCTCCTGGACGAGCAGTACTTC.

This chain uses TRBV15 with TRBJ2-3; no clear D gene. The CDR3 sequence is 14 residues long. Looked up from germline, CDR1 is LNHNV and CDR2 is YYDKDF (reference sequence). Trimming removed 0 bases at V and 1 base at J, with 5 bases between. The CDR3 loop is CATSREVGTDTQYF. The CDR3 DNA follows: TGTGCCACCAGCAGAGAGGTGGGCACAGATACGCAGTATTTT.

This clonotype was picked up a small number of times. The V gene is TRBV25-1, the J gene TRBJ2-2, with D unresolved. This CDR3 comprises 11 residues. Germline lookup yields CDR1 MGHDK and CDR2 SYGVNS. The V end was cut by 8 bases, the J end by 7 bases, with 8 bases between. CDR3 region: CASSDFGELFF. Here the CDR3 DNA reads TGTGCCAGCTCCGATTTCGGGGAGCTGTTTTTT.

This chain connects TRBV4-1 to TRBJ2-3, with D tentatively TRBD1 or TRBD2 (5 bases each). Per the germline V gene, CDR1 is MGHRA and CDR2 is YSYEKL. The CDR3 totals 13 residues. Trimming shortened V by 2 bases and J by 9 bases, and 12 bases separated the two germline ends. The CDR3 sequence: CASSQWGRETQYF. The DNA of the CDR3 is TGCGCCAGCAGCCAATGGGGGAGAGAAACGCAGTATTTT.